Given below is one T cell receptor (beta chain) in context. Germline V gene sequence: CDR1 MNHEY, CDR2 SVGAGI. The CDR3 covers 15 residues. This entry is derived from a study of monozygotic twins with inflammatory bowel disease. Each of TCRalpha and TCRbeta cDNA went through two nested PCRs, lasting about 16 and 10 cycles. Using the 5' RACE reads, TCRdb records one entry per CDR3 protein without DNA. Here the sample table reports around 450,000 distinct CDR3 sequences. The sequenced sample was blood. The rearrangement uses TRBV6-5 and TRBJ2-1; TCRdb proposes TRBD2, but this gene call is untestable without DNA. This sequence originates from a human donor with ulcerative colitis or Crohn's disease, or a healthy co-twin of an affected twin (not recorded which). CDR3 loop: CASSYEGVASNEQFF.